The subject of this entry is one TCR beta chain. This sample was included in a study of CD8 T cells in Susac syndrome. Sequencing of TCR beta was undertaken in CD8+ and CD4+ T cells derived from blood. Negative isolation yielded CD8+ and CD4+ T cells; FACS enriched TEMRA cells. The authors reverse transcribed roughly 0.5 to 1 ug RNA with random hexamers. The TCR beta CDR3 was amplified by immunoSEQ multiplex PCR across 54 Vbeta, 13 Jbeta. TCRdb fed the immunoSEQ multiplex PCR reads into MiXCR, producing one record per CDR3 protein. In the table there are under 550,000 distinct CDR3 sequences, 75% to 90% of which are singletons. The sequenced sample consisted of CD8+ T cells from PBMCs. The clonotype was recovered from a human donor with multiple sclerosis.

The CDR3: CASSSPLGQGSTGELFF. The CDR3 DNA reads as TGTGCCAGCAGTTCTCCTTTGGGACAGGGGAGCACCGGGGAGCTGTTTTTT. The chain is built from TRBV12-3 or TRBV12-4 and TRBJ2-2, with 10 nucleotides matching TRBD1. The V gene end was trimmed by 4 bases and the J gene end by 4 bases; junction bases not matched to a gene: 9. The length of the CDR3 is 17 residues.